Below are 32 T cell receptor beta chains sequenced from a single sample in a study of human T cells and chemical hapten exposure (dated by TCRdb to the early 2020s). The time point tag for this specimen amounts to: pre-sensitization, week 0. Taken with the paper, the label for treatment or condition translates to: therapeutic diphenylcyclopropenone sensitization with weekly scalp DPC. The library came from RACE. The reads were generated on a NextSeq 500. Clones were called with MiXCR by TCRdb after fastp trimmed the public reads at Q25, and only in-frame beta chains were retained. Identical CDR3 protein sequences are pooled into one entry, listed with their most common genes and DNA. This sample lists some 45,000 distinct CDR3 sequences; 12% were detected once. The ten largest clones take up roughly 5.7% of the sample. The sample was whole blood, taken in connection with sensitization to the hapten diphenylcyclopropenone (DPC). These receptor sequences come from a woman in her twenties or thirties with alopecia areata. Some clones in this sample may be carry-over from other donors' samples.

This sequence joins TRBV12-3 or TRBV12-4 and TRBJ2-7; D is undetermined. The CDR3 loop spans 10 amino acids. V was shortened by 5 bases and J by 3 bases, with 2 bases between the two germline ends. CDR3 sequence: CASSIYEQYF. CDR3 in DNA: TGTGCCAGCAGTATCTACGAGCAGTACTTC.

The chain links TRBV12-3 or TRBV12-4 to TRBJ1-3, with no clear D. This CDR3 spans 15 amino acids. The ends were cut back, 6 bases at V and 0 bases at J, with 12 bases in the middle. The CDR3 nucleotides read TGTGCCAGCAGCCTCGACGTTAGCTCTGGAAACACCATATATTTT. This codes for CASSLDVSSGNTIYF.

There are a few counts of this clonotype. The rearrangement links TRBV7-6 to TRBJ1-1, with unresolved D. Trimming removed 0 bases at V and 1 base at J, with 6 bases between. The CDR3 spans 14 residues. Germline CDR1 SGHVS, CDR2 FNYEAQ. CDR3 sequence (DNA): TGTGCCAGCAGCTTAGCGGGAGAGAACACTGAAGCTTTCTTT. This encodes CASSLAGENTEAFF. Looking up the rest from reference TRBV7-6 and TRBJ1-1 gives the full variable domain: GAGVSQSPRYKVTKRGQDVALRCDPISGHVSLYWYRQALGQGPEFLTYFNYEAQQDKSGLPNDRFSAERPEGSISTLTIQRTEQRDSAMYRCASSLAGENTEAFFGQGTRLTVV.

This clonotype was detected ten times or more. The V call is TRBV3-1, the J call TRBJ1-5; unclear D gene. V lost 1 base to trimming and J lost 6 bases, with 4 bases between them. Germline-derived CDR1 and CDR2 are LGHDT and YNNKEL (reference sequence). The CDR3 length is 12 residues. The CDR3 reads CASSQAGQPQHF. The CDR3 DNA sequence: TGTGCCAGCAGCCAAGCGGGTCAGCCCCAGCATTTT. The complete variable domain, with remaining parts taken from reference TRBV3-1 and TRBJ1-5, reads DTAVSQTPKYLVTQMGNDKSIKCEQNLGHDTMYWYKQDSKKFLKIMFSYNNKELIINETVPNRFSPKSPDKAHLNLHINSLELGDSAVYFCASSQAGQPQHFGDGTRLSIL.

This clonotype has a handful of counts. The chain uses TRBV7-3 and TRBJ1-1; tentative D call: TRBD1 (5 bases). Germline assignment: CDR1 SGHTA and CDR2 FQGTGA. Trimming pared 4 bases from V and 8 bases from J, leaving 17 bases between. The CDR3 length is 14 residues. CDR3 DNA: TGTGCCAGCAGCTGCGGACACCAATCAAGGGAAGCTTTCTTT. This translates into CASSCGHQSREAFF.

This clonotype was picked up many times. V and J are TRBV18 and TRBJ2-1; D remains ambiguous. Trimming stripped 10 bases from V and 6 bases from J, with 10 bases between. The CDR3 loop spans 11 amino acids. The germline CDR1 and CDR2 sequences are KGHSH and LQKENI. CDR3 in amino acids: CATSTGNEQFF. Written as DNA, the CDR3 is TGTGCCACCTCCACCGGCAATGAGCAGTTCTTC.

The chain employs TRBV9 and TRBJ1-5, with D tentatively TRBD1 (6 bases). The CDR3 totals 14 residues. V was pared by 0 bases and J by 5 bases, with 9 bases between. Germline CDR1 SGDLS, CDR2 YYNGEE. The CDR3 spells CASSVGGADQPQHF. For the CDR3, the DNA is TGTGCCAGCAGCGTAGGGGGGGCCGATCAGCCCCAGCATTTT.

The CDR3 loop reads CASLGLAGAFEQFF. The CDR3 region has the DNA TGTGCCAGCTTGGGCCTAGCGGGAGCTTTTGAGCAGTTCTTC. This chain links TRBV2 with TRBJ2-1, with 10 bases identical to TRBD2. The V segment lost 8 bases and the J segment 9 bases; nucleotides outside the gene matches: 10. Germline-derived CDR1 and CDR2 are SNHLY and FYNNEI. The CDR3 is 14 residues long.

The chain combines TRBV6-5 with TRBJ2-2, with D maybe TRBD2 (6 bases). Germline CDR1 is MNHEY and CDR2 is SVGAGI. CDR3 length: 11 amino acids. V lost 8 bases and J 5 bases, leaving 6 bases between the germline ends. As DNA, the CDR3 is TGTGCCAGCCGGGGGACCGGGGAGCTGTTTTTT. Translation gives CASRGTGELFF.

This sequence joins TRBV7-2 and TRBJ2-5; TRBD1 might be the D (5 bases). The V gene's germline CDR1 is SGHTA and CDR2 FQGNSA. The CDR3 is made up of 15 amino acids. The ends were cut back, 4 bases at V and 2 bases at J, with 14 bases in the middle. The CDR3 reads CASSSIRQWQETQYF. CDR3 nucleotide sequence: TGTGCCAGCAGCTCCATTCGACAGTGGCAAGAGACCCAGTACTTC.

This clonotype was recorded many times. V is TRBV4-2 and J is TRBJ2-3; no definite D call. Trimming took 1 base from V and 6 from J, leaving 8 bases between them. The CDR3 contains 13 residues. The germline V gene has CDR1 LGHNA and CDR2 YNFKEQ. The CDR3 loop reads CASSQVTADTQYF. CDR3 nucleotide sequence: TGTGCCAGCAGCCAAGTAACGGCCGATACGCAGTATTTT.

The CDR3 spells CASSLPGFEAFF. The CDR3 DNA reads as TGTGCCAGCAGCTTGCCAGGGTTTGAAGCTTTCTTT. The V call is TRBV7-6, the J call TRBJ1-1; tentative D call: TRBD1 (5 bases). The V end lost 3 bases, the J end lost 7 bases, and 9 bases lay between the germline ends. The CDR3 runs to 12 residues. Germline V gene lookup returns CDR1 SGHVS and CDR2 FNYEAQ.

This chain connects TRBV6-2 or TRBV6-3 to TRBJ2-1; tentative D call: TRBD1 (5 bases). Per the germline V gene, CDR1 is MNHEY and CDR2 is SVGEGT. V was clipped by 2 bases and J by 8 bases, with 19 bases between them. The CDR3 runs 16 residues. The CDR3 is CASSYHPARVPDEQFF. In nucleotides, the CDR3 is TGTGCCAGCAGTTACCACCCCGCCAGGGTGCCCGATGAGCAGTTCTTC.

This clonotype was recorded many times. The rearrangement links TRBV18 to TRBJ2-1; TRBD1 aligns across 7 bases. The trim removed 3 bases at V and 10 bases at J, leaving 12 bases unmatched. This CDR3 is built from 15 residues. Germline values: CDR1 KGHSH, CDR2 LQKENI. The CDR3 spells CASSPSWQGVREQFF. In nucleotides, the CDR3 is TGTGCCAGCTCACCCAGTTGGCAGGGGGTAAGGGAGCAGTTCTTC. Together with reference TRBV18 and TRBJ2-1, the CDR3 gives the full variable domain: NAGVMQNPRHLVRRRGQEARLRCSPMKGHSHVYWYRQLPEEGLKFMVYLQKENIIDESGMPKERFSAEFPKEGPSILRIQQVVRGDSAAYFCASSPSWQGVREQFFGPGTRLTVL.

This clonotype was seen a handful of times. One end of the junction is discordant with germline, which a read error may explain. The J gene is TRBJ1-2, the V gene TRBV18; a weak D match, TRBD1 (6 bases). The CDR3 extends over 15 amino acids. The germline V gene encodes CDR1 KGHSH and CDR2 LQKENI. CDR3 nucleotide sequence: TGTGCCAGCTCAACACCGGACAGATCCAACTATGGCTACACCTTC. Translation: CASSTPDRSNYGYTF.

This clonotype has more than one count but fewer than ten. The CDR3 is CSARIQGAQNSPLHF. The CDR3 nucleotides are TGCAGTGCGCGAATCCAGGGGGCGCAGAATTCACCCCTCCACTTT. The chain links TRBV20-1 to TRBJ1-6; 8 nucleotides agree with TRBD1. Per the germline V gene, CDR1 is DFQATT and CDR2 is SNEGSKA (reference sequence). CDR3 length equals 15 residues. Trimming took 6 bases from V and 7 from J; bases not matched to a gene: 11.

This rearrangement joins TRBV25-1 to TRBJ2-7, with a tentative D call TRBD2 (6 bases). The V end lost 5 bases, the J end lost 4 bases, and 12 bases lay between the germline ends. The V gene's germline CDR1 is MGHDK and CDR2 SYGVNS. CDR3 length equals 13 residues. The CDR3 is CASSRGSQYEQYF. In nucleotides, the CDR3 is TGTGCCAGCAGTCGGGGGAGTCAGTACGAGCAGTACTTC.

This clonotype was recorded a few times. V is TRBV18 and J is TRBJ1-5; the D gene is possibly TRBD1 (5 bases). The CDR3 consists of 15 residues. The germline V gene has CDR1 KGHSH and CDR2 LQKENI. Trimming pared 1 base from V and 6 bases from J, leaving 13 bases between. CDR3 in amino acids: CASSPLEGGGQPQHF. The CDR3 DNA is TGTGCCAGCTCACCACTGGAAGGTGGGGGTCAGCCCCAGCATTTT.

There are a few counts of this clonotype. The chain is built from TRBV28 and TRBJ2-7, with D possibly being TRBD1 or TRBD2 (5 bases each). The ends were cut back, 5 bases at V and 3 bases at J, with 11 bases in the middle. CDR3 length: 13 residues. The germline CDR1 and CDR2 sequences are MDHEN and SYDVKM. The CDR3 DNA follows: TGTGCCAGCAGTCCCGGGGCCCTCTACGAGCAGTACTTC. Its protein product is CASSPGALYEQYF.

This clonotype was detected ten times or more. The rearrangement uses TRBV7-3 and TRBJ2-6, with 11 bases identical to TRBD1. This CDR3 region has 18 residues. Germline lookup yields CDR1 SGHTA and CDR2 FQGTGA. The junction had 7 bases not matched to a gene; V was cut back by 5 bases and J by 1 base. The CDR3 reads CASSPYGTGGSGANVLTF. CDR3 coding DNA: TGTGCCAGCAGCCCATACGGGACAGGGGGGTCTGGGGCCAACGTCCTGACTTTC. The full variable domain, completed using reference TRBV7-3 and TRBJ2-6, is GAGVSQTPSNKVTEKGKYVELRCDPISGHTALYWYRQSLGQGPEFLIYFQGTGAADDSGLPNDRFFAVRPEGSVSTLKIQRTERGDSAVYLCASSPYGTGGSGANVLTFGAGSRLTVL.

This clonotype was detected a few times. The CDR3 reads CASSLLPTDEQFF. CDR3 DNA sequence: TGTGCCAGCAGTTTACTACCGACAGATGAGCAGTTCTTC. This chain uses TRBV27 with TRBJ2-1; TRBD1 might be the D (5 bases). Trimming pared 2 bases from V and 8 bases from J, leaving 10 bases between. The CDR3 has 13 amino acids. Germline V gene sequence: CDR1 MNHEY, CDR2 SMNVEV (reference sequence).

The chain employs TRBV20-1 and TRBJ2-7; 8 nucleotides agree with TRBD2. Germline-derived CDR1 and CDR2 are DFQATT and SNEGSKA (reference sequence). The trim removed 1 base at V and 6 bases at J, leaving 2 bases unmatched. The CDR3 runs 12 residues. The CDR3 bases are TGCAGTGCTAGAGGGACTAGCAGCGAGCAGTACTTC. It yields the protein CSARGTSSEQYF.

The CDR3 coding sequence is TGTGCCAGCAGTTCTCCGGTTTTTACCTACGAGCAGTACTTC. Its protein is CASSSPVFTYEQYF. V usage is TRBV6-2 or TRBV6-3 and J usage is TRBJ2-7; D is undetermined. The CDR3 covers 14 residues. With 4 bases removed from V and 2 bases from J, the gap between germline ends came to 12 bases. Germline V gene sequence: CDR1 MNHEY, CDR2 SVGEGT.

This clonotype has at least ten counts. The CDR3 is CASSQALTGELFF. As DNA, the CDR3 is TGTGCCAGCAGCCAAGCCCTTACCGGGGAGCTGTTTTTT. The chain carries TRBV14 and TRBJ2-2, with D unclear. Trimming stripped 1 base from V and 5 bases from J, with 5 bases between. This CDR3 spans 13 amino acids. In germline, CDR1 is SGHDN, CDR2 FVKESK.

In this sample, this clonotype turned up many times. V and J are TRBV28 and TRBJ1-2; maybe TRBD1 (6 bases). V was cut by 8 bases and J by 5 bases, with 12 bases left in between. Germline values: CDR1 MDHEN, CDR2 SYDVKM. This CDR3 region has 12 residues. Written as DNA, the CDR3 is TGTGCCAGCGTACACAGGGAATATGGCTACACCTTC. This codes for CASVHREYGYTF.

This clonotype was seen more than once but under ten times. The V call is TRBV28, the J call TRBJ2-7, with 10 bases fitting TRBD2. This CDR3 is 14 amino acids long. The trim removed 2 bases at V and 3 bases at J, leaving 1 base unmatched. Germline V gene sequence: CDR1 MDHEN, CDR2 SYDVKM. The CDR3 region is CASSLLAGVYEQYF. The CDR3 DNA follows: TGTGCCAGCAGTTTACTAGCGGGAGTCTACGAGCAGTACTTC.

At least ten counts were recorded for this clonotype. The genes are TRBV28 and TRBJ2-5; 7 bases are shared with TRBD2. With V trimmed by 6 bases and J by 0 bases, 4 bases remained unmatched. Germline V gene data show CDR1 as MDHEN and CDR2 as SYDVKM. This CDR3 is built from 14 residues. The CDR3 nucleotides are TGTGCCAGCAGGCCCGGGACTAACCAAGAGACCCAGTACTTC. Translating it yields CASRPGTNQETQYF.

Many counts were recorded for this clonotype. The CDR3 region is CASRLAGLNTGELFF. CDR3 DNA: TGTGCCAGTCGACTAGCGGGGCTGAACACCGGGGAGCTGTTTTTT. V and J are TRBV27 and TRBJ2-2, with TRBD2 identical over 11 bases. Germline V lookup: CDR1 MNHEY, CDR2 SMNVEV (reference sequence). This CDR3 spans 15 amino acids. Trimming cost V 9 bases and J 1 base; bases outside gene matches: 4.

The CDR3 region is CSAEASGTDTQYF. CDR3 in DNA: TGCAGTGCTGAGGCTAGCGGCACAGATACGCAGTATTTT. The chain carries TRBV20-1 and TRBJ2-3; a weak D match, TRBD2 (6 bases). The CDR3 runs to 13 residues. Looked up from germline, CDR1 is DFQATT and CDR2 is SNEGSKA (reference sequence). Trimming removed 5 bases at V and 1 base at J, with 10 bases between.

This clonotype was counted many times. The V call is TRBV7-2, the J call TRBJ2-3; TRBD2 matches 13 bases. Germline V gene lookup returns CDR1 SGHTA and CDR2 FQGNSA. The CDR3 is 14 amino acids. The V and J ends lost 7 bases and 4 bases, in that order; junction bases with no gene match: 2. Here the CDR3 reads CASIGLAGADTQYF. The DNA for the CDR3 is TGTGCCAGCATCGGACTAGCGGGAGCAGATACGCAGTATTTT.

This clonotype was picked up a small number of times. J is TRBJ2-2 and V is TRBV28; TRBD2 agrees at 10 bases. Looked up from germline, CDR1 is MDHEN and CDR2 is SYDVKM. This CDR3 contains 16 residues. V gave up 2 bases and J gave up 4 bases; unmatched junction bases: 4. The CDR3 DNA follows: TGTGCCAGCAGTTTACGTCTAGCGGGAGTCACCGGGGAGCTGTTTTTT. It codes for CASSLRLAGVTGELFF. Using reference TRBV28 and TRBJ2-2 for the parts outside the CDR3, the full variable domain is DVKVTQSSRYLVKRTGEKVFLECVQDMDHENMFWYRQDPGLGLRLIYFSYDVKMKEKGDIPEGYSVSREKKERFSLILESASTNQTSMYLCASSLRLAGVTGELFFGEGSRLTVL.

This clonotype has ten or more counts. This chain joins TRBV11-2 and TRBJ2-5; 10 positions match TRBD2. The CDR3 sequence is 16 residues long. Looked up from germline, CDR1 is SGHAT and CDR2 is FQNNGV. J gave up 3 bases and V 5 bases, and 9 bases lay outside the gene matches. The CDR3 nucleotides are TGTGCCAGCAGCCTGCGGGGGAGCGGGAGGGAAGAGACCCAGTACTTC. It translates to CASSLRGSGREETQYF.